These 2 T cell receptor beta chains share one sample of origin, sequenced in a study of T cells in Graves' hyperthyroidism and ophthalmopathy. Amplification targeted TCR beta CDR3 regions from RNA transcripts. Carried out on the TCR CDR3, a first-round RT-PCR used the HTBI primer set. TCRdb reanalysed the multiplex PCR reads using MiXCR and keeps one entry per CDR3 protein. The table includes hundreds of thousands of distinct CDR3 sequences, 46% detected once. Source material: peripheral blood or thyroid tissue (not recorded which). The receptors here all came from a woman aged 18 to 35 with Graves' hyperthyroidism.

The CDR3 bases are TGTGCCAGCAGCTTATGGGCAGGGACCCAGTACTTC. Amino acid sequence: CASSLWAGTQYF. The chain recombines TRBV7-9 with TRBJ2-5; the D is unclear. CDR1 and CDR2 (germline): SEHNR, FQNEAQ (reference sequence). CDR3 length: 12 residues. V gave up 2 bases and J gave up 7 bases, with 8 bases separating them.

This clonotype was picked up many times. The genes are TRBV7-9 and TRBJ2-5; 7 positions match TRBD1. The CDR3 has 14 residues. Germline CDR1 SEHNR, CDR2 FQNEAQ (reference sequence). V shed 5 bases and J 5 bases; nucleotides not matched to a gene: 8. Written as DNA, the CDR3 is TGTGCCAGCAGCCAACCGGGACAGCCGGAGACCCAGTACTTC. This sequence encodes CASSQPGQPETQYF.